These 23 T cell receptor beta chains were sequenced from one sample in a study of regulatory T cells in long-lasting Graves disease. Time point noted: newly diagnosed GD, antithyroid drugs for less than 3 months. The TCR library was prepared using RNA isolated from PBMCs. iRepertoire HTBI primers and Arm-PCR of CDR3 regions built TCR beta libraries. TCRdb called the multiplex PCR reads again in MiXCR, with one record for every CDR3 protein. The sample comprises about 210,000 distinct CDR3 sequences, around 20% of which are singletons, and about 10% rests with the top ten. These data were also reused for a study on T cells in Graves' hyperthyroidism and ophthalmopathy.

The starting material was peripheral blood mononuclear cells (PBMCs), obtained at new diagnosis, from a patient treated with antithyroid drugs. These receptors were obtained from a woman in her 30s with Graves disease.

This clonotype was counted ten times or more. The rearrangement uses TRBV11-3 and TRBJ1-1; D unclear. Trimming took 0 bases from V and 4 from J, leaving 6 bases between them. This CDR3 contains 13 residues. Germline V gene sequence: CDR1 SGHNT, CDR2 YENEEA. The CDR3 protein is CASSLEEGTEAFF. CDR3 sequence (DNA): TGTGCCAGCAGCTTAGAGGAGGGCACTGAAGCTTTCTTT. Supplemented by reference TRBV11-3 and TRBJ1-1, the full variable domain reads EAGVVQSPRYKIIEKKQPVAFWCNPISGHNTLYWYLQNLGQGPELLIRYENEEAVDDSQLPKDRFSAERLKGVDSTLKIQPAELGDSAVYLCASSLEEGTEAFFGQGTRLTVV.

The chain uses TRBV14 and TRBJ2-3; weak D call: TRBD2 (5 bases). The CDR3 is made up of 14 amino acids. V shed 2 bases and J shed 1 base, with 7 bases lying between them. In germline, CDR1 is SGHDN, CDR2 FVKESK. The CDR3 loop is CASSQMRGTDTQYF. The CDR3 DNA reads TGTGCCAGCAGCCAAATGAGGGGCACAGATACGCAGTATTTT.

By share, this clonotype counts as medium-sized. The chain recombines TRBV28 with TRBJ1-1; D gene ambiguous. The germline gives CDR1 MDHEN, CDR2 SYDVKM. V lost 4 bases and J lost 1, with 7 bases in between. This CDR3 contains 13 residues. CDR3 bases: TGTGCCAGCAGTTATCAGACGAACACTGAAGCTTTCTTT. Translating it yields CASSYQTNTEAFF.

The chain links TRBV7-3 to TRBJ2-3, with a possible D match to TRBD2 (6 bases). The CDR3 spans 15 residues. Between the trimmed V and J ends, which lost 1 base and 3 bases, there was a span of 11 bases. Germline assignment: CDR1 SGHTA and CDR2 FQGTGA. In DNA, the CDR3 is TGTGCCAGCAGCTTAATCGTGGGAGGTACAGATACGCAGTATTTT. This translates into CASSLIVGGTDTQYF.

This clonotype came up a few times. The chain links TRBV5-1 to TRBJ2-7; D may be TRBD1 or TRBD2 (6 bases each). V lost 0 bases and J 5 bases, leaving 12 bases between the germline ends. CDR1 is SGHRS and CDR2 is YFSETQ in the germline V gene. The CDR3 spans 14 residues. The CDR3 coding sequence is TGCGCCAGCAGCTTGGGGGGGGCTAGCAACGAGCAGTACTTC. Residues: CASSLGGASNEQYF.

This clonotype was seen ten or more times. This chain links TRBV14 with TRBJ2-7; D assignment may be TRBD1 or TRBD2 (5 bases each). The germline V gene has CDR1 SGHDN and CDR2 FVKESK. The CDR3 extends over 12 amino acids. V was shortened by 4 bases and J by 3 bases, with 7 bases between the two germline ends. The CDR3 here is CASSRDHYEQYF. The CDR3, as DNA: TGTGCCAGCAGCCGGGACCACTACGAGCAGTACTTC.

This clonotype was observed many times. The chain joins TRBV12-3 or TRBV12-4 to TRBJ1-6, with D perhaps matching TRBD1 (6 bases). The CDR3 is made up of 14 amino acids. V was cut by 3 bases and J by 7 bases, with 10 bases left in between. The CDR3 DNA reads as TGTGCCAGCAGTTTCCCAGGGGACAATTCACCCCTCCACTTT. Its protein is CASSFPGDNSPLHF.

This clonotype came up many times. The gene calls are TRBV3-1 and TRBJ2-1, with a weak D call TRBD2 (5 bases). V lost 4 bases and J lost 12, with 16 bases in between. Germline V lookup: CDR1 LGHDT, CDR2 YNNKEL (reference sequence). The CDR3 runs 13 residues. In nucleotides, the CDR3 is TGTGCCAGCAGCCCCCCGCGAGGGAGCTGGCAGTTCTTC. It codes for CASSPPRGSWQFF.

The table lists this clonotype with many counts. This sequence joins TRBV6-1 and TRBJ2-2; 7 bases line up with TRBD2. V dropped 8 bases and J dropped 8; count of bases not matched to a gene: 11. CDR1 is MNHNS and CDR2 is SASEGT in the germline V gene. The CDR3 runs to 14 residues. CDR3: CASGTGGTNGELFF. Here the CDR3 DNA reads TGTGCCAGCGGGACGGGAGGAACCAATGGGGAGCTGTTTTTT.

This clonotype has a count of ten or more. CDR3 DNA: TGCAGCGCCGCCCGACAGGGGTCCTACAATGAGCAGTTCTTC. This gives the protein CSAARQGSYNEQFF. This chain joins TRBV29-1 and TRBJ2-1; 8 bases are a match to TRBD1. The CDR3 extends over 14 amino acids. Germline CDR1 reads SQVTM; CDR2 reads ANQGSEA. After removal of 7 bases from V and 1 base from J, the junction contained 6 bases not matched to a gene.

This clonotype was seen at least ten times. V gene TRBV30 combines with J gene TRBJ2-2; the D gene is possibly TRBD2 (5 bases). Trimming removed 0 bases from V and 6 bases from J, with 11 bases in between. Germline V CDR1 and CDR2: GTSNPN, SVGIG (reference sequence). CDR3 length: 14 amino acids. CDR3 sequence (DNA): TGTGCCTGGAGTGTACGACTATCCCCCGGGGAGCTGTTTTTT. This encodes CAWSVRLSPGELFF.

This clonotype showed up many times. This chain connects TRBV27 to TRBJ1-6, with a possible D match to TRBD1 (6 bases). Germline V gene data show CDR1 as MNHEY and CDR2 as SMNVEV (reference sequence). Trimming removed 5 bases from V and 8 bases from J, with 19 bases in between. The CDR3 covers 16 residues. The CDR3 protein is CASSPVGLQGDSPLHF. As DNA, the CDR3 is TGTGCCAGCAGTCCGGTGGGACTACAGGGCGATTCACCCCTCCACTTT.

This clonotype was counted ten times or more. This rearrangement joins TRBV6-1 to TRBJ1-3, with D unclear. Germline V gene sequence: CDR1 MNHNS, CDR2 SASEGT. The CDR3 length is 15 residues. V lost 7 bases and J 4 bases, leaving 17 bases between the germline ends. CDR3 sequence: CASTNEDLPGNTIYF. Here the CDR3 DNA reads TGTGCCAGCACTAACGAGGACCTACCCGGAAACACCATATATTTT.

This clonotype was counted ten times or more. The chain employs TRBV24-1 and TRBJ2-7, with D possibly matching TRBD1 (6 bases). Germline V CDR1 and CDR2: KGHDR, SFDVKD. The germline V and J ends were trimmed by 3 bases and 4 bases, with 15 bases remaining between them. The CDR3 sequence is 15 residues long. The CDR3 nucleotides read TGTGCCACCAGTGATACCGGGACATACCCATACGAGCAGTACTTC. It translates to CATSDTGTYPYEQYF.

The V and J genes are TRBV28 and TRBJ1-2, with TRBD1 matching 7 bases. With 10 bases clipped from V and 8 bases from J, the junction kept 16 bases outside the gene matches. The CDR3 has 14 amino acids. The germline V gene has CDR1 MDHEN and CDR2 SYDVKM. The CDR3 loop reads CAITGEGAVHGYTF. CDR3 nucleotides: TGTGCCATCACGGGGGAGGGGGCGGTCCACGGCTACACCTTC.

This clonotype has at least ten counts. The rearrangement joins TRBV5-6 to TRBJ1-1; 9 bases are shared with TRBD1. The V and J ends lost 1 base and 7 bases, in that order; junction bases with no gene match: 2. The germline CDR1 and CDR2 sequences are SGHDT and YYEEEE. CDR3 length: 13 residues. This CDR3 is CASSLRDRDEAFF. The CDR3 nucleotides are TGTGCCAGCAGCTTGAGGGACAGGGATGAAGCTTTCTTT. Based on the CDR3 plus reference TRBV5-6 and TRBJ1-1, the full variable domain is DAGVTQSPTHLIKTRGQQVTLRCSPKSGHDTVSWYQQALGQGPQFIFQYYEEEERQRGNFPDRFSGHQFPNYSSELNVNALLLGDSALYLCASSLRDRDEAFFGQGTRLTVV.

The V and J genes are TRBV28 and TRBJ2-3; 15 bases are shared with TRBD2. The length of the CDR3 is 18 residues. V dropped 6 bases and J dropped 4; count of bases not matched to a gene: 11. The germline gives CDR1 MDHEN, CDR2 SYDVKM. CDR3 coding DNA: TGTGCCAGCAGCCCGGGACTAGCGGGAGGCTCCTGGGCAGATACGCAGTATTTT. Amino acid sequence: CASSPGLAGGSWADTQYF.

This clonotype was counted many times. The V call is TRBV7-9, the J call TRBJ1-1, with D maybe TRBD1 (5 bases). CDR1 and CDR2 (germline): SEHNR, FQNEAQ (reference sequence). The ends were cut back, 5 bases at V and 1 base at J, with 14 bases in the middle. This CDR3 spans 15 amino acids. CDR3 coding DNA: TGTGCCAGCAGCCAGCATTCGGGGGGGAACACTGAAGCTTTCTTT. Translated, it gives CASSQHSGGNTEAFF.

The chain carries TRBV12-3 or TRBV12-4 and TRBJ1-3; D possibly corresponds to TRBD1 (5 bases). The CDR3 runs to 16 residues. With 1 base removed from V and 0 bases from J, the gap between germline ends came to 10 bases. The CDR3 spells CASSLGWGGSGNTIYF. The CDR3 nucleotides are TGTGCCAGCAGTTTAGGGTGGGGCGGCTCTGGAAACACCATATATTTT.

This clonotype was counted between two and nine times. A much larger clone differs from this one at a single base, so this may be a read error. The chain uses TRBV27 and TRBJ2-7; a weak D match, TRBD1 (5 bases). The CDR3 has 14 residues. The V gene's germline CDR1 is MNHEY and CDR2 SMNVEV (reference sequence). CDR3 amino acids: CANSLIQGSYEQYF. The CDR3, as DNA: TGTGCCAACAGTTTAATCCAGGGCTCCTACGAGCAGTACTTC.

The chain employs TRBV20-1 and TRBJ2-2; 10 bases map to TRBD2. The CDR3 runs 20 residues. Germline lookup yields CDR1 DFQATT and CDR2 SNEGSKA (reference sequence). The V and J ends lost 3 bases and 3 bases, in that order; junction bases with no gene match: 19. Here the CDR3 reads CSASHWGEDSGRPDTGELFF. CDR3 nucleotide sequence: TGCAGTGCTAGCCATTGGGGCGAAGATAGCGGGAGGCCGGACACCGGGGAGCTGTTTTTT.

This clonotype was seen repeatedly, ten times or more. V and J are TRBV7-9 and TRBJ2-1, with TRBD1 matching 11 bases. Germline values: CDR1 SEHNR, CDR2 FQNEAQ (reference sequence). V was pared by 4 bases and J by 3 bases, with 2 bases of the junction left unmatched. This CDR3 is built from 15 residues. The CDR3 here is CASSSGQGGYNEQFF. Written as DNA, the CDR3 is TGTGCCAGCAGCTCGGGACAGGGGGGCTACAATGAGCAGTTCTTC.

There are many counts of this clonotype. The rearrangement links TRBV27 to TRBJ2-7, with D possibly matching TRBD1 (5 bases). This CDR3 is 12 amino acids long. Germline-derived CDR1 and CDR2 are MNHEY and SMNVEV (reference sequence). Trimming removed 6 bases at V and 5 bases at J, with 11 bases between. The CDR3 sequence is CASSLNRNEQYF. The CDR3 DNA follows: TGTGCCAGCAGCCTGAACAGGAACGAGCAGTACTTC.